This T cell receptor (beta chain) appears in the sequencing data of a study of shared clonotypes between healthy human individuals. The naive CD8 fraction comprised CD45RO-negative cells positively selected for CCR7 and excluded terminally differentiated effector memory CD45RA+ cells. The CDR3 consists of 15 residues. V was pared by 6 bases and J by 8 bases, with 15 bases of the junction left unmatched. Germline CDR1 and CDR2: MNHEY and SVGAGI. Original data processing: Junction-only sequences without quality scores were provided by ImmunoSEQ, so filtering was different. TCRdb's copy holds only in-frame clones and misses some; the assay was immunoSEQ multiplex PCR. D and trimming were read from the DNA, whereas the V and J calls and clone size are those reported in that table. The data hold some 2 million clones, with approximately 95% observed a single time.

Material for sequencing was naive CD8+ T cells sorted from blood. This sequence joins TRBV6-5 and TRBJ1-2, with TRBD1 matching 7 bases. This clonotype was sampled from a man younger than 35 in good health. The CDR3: CASSPIFTGASGYTF. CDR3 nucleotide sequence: TGTGCCAGCAGCCCCATTTTTACAGGGGCCTCCGGCTACACCTTC.